A single sample is the source of the 29 T cell receptor beta chains below, sequenced in a study of cytomegalovirus exposure and HLA in healthy donors. The PCR had 60 Vbeta and 13 Jbeta primers. Only in-frame clones appear in the TCRdb table, and some are missing; sequencing was by immunoSEQ multiplex PCR. The sample includes 90,000 to 140,000 clones, 83% of them seen just once. The sample was PBMCs. These receptors were taken from a man aged 18 to 35 in good health and CMV-seronegative.

This chain links TRBV4-3 with TRBJ1-4; D unresolved. The CDR3 length is 15 residues. V dropped 1 base and J dropped 7 bases, with 13 bases sitting between them. From germline, CDR1 is LGHNA and CDR2 YSLEER. The CDR3 DNA sequence: TGCGCCAGCAGCCAAGTGGGCAGCCTGGGTGAAAAACTGTTTTTT. It codes for CASSQVGSLGEKLFF.

The gene calls are TRBV29-1 and TRBJ2-1; TRBD2 agrees at 12 bases. The V gene's germline CDR1 is SQVTM and CDR2 ANQGSEA. V was clipped by 6 bases and J by 7 bases; unmatched bases: 13. The CDR3 extends over 16 amino acids. CDR3 region: CSVARLAGGPGNEQFF. As DNA, the CDR3 is TGCAGCGTAGCACGTCTAGCGGGAGGGCCAGGGAATGAGCAGTTCTTC.

This chain links TRBV12-5 with TRBJ1-1; D remains ambiguous. The CDR3 is 14 residues long. The V gene lost 0 bases and the J gene lost 4 bases, with 9 bases spanning the gap. The germline CDR1 and CDR2 sequences are LGHNT and FRNRAP. The DNA of the CDR3 is TGTGCTAGTGGTTTGGTTCCGGGTGGCACTGAAGCTTTCTTT. It specifies CASGLVPGGTEAFF.

This rearrangement joins TRBV25-1 to TRBJ1-2, with TRBD1 matching 7 bases. Germline CDR1 is MGHDK and CDR2 is SYGVNS. This CDR3 spans 12 amino acids. V gave up 7 bases and J gave up 5 bases; unmatched junction bases: 4. CDR3 coding DNA: TGTGCCAGCATGGGACAGTTTTATGGCTACACCTTC. This sequence encodes CASMGQFYGYTF.

The chain is built from TRBV25-1 and TRBJ1-2, with D perhaps matching TRBD1 (6 bases). This CDR3 region has 11 residues. Trimming removed 4 bases at V and 8 bases at J, with 8 bases between. Germline CDR1 MGHDK, CDR2 SYGVNS. The CDR3 DNA sequence: TGTGCCAGCAGTGGGGGGGGCGGCTACACCTTC. Translation: CASSGGGGYTF.

The chain couples TRBV11-2 to TRBJ2-3; 10 positions match TRBD1. Per germline, CDR1 SGHAT and CDR2 FQNNGV. This CDR3 has 16 amino acids. The J segment lost 4 bases and the V segment lost 5 bases, leaving 9 bases of the junction unmatched. The CDR3 loop reads CASSPRTGTGADTQYF. For the CDR3, the DNA is TGTGCCAGCAGCCCCCGAACCGGGACAGGGGCAGATACGCAGTATTTT.

V usage is TRBV18 and J usage is TRBJ2-1; 7 positions match TRBD2. The CDR3 covers 15 residues. Germline-derived CDR1 and CDR2 are KGHSH and LQKENI. Unmatched junction bases numbered 8, after V lost 2 bases and J lost 7 bases. The CDR3 loop reads CASSPTSAPVNEQFF. DNA for the CDR3: TGTGCCAGCTCACCAACTAGCGCCCCGGTTAATGAGCAGTTCTTC.

The chain links TRBV10-1 to TRBJ2-3, with a tentative D call TRBD2 (5 bases). The CDR3 sequence is 12 residues long. V lost 4 bases to trimming and J lost 5 bases, with 7 bases between them. Germline values: CDR1 WNHNN, CDR2 SYGVQD (reference sequence). The CDR3: CASSGRGDTQYF. CDR3 bases: TGCGCCAGCAGTGGACGGGGAGATACGCAGTATTTT.

This chain links TRBV6-5 with TRBJ2-2, with D possibly matching TRBD2 (6 bases). Trimming took off 5 bases at V and 0 bases at J, with 10 bases between the two ends. Germline V gene data show CDR1 as MNHEY and CDR2 as SVGAGI. The CDR3 spans 15 residues. CDR3 sequence: CASSPTRPNTGELFF. The CDR3, as DNA: TGTGCCAGCAGTCCGACTAGACCGAACACCGGGGAGCTGTTTTTT.

The chain employs TRBV5-1 and TRBJ2-3; the match to TRBD2 covers 9 bases. This CDR3 is 14 amino acids long. Germline CDR1 reads SGHRS; CDR2 reads YFSETQ. V shed 1 base and J 5 bases; nucleotides not matched to a gene: 2. The CDR3, as DNA: TGCGCCAGCAGCTTGCGGACTAGCGTAGATACGCAGTATTTT. Translation: CASSLRTSVDTQYF.

CDR3 residues: CASSLSIIPGLAGGKNEQFF. DNA of the CDR3: TGTGCCAGCAGTTTATCGATCATCCCGGGACTAGCGGGAGGGAAGAATGAGCAGTTCTTC. This chain links TRBV27 with TRBJ2-1; 16 nucleotides align to TRBD2. This CDR3 has 20 amino acids. The V gene's germline CDR1 is MNHEY and CDR2 SMNVEV (reference sequence). With V trimmed by 0 bases and J by 7 bases, 12 bases remained unmatched.

The chain employs TRBV5-5 and TRBJ2-7, with D possibly TRBD1 on 6 matching bases. The CDR3 sequence is 13 residues long. Between the trimmed V and J ends, which lost 3 bases and 6 bases, there was a span of 13 bases. Germline CDR1 SGHKS, CDR2 YYEKEE (reference sequence). CDR3 bases: TGTGCCAGCAGCTACGGACAGACTGGCGAGCAGTACTTC. Translating it yields CASSYGQTGEQYF. The full variable domain, completed using reference TRBV5-5 and TRBJ2-7, is DAGVTQSPTHLIKTRGQQVTLRCSPISGHKSVSWYQQVLGQGPQFIFQYYEKEERGRGNFPDRFSARQFPNYSSELNVNALLLGDSALYLCASSYGQTGEQYFGPGTRLTVT.

The chain employs TRBV30 and TRBJ1-5, with TRBD1 matching over 8 bases. CDR1 is GTSNPN, CDR2 SVGIG, per germline (reference sequence). CDR3 length equals 17 residues. V lost 1 base to trimming and J lost 4 bases; unmatched junction nucleotides: 12. This CDR3 is CAWSGSVGTGNNQPQHF. CDR3 DNA sequence: TGTGCCTGGAGTGGTTCCGTTGGGACAGGAAATAATCAGCCCCAGCATTTT.

The chain links TRBV29-1 to TRBJ2-1; D possibly corresponds to TRBD2 (5 bases). The CDR3 has 13 residues. Germline V gene lookup returns CDR1 SQVTM and CDR2 ANQGSEA. CDR3 protein: CAGLESSYNEQFF. The CDR3 coding sequence is TGCGCGGGCCTGGAAAGCTCCTACAATGAGCAGTTCTTC.

This clone has just one count. The chain employs TRBV28 and TRBJ1-5, with 10 bases aligning to TRBD1. Germline assignment: CDR1 MDHEN and CDR2 SYDVKM. CDR3 length: 14 residues. J lost 9 bases, V lost 9 bases, and 11 bases had no gene match. The CDR3 sequence is CASLPGQGTRPQHF. The CDR3, as DNA: TGTGCCAGTTTACCGGGACAGGGGACGAGGCCCCAGCATTTT.

The sample holds a few counts of this clone. The genes are TRBV7-9 and TRBJ1-1, with a possible D match to TRBD1 (6 bases). Trimming removed 5 bases from V and 3 bases from J, with 13 bases in between. Germline CDR1 SEHNR, CDR2 FQNEAQ (reference sequence). The length of the CDR3 is 14 residues. Here the CDR3 DNA reads TGTGCCAGCAGCCTACAGGGTGGGGACACTGAAGCTTTCTTT. Protein: CASSLQGGDTEAFF. The full variable domain, rest sourced from reference TRBV7-9 and TRBJ1-1, is DTGVSQNPRHKITKRGQNVTFRCDPISEHNRLYWYRQTLGQGPEFLTYFQNEAQLEKSRLLSDRFSAERPKGSFSTLEIQRTEQGDSAMYLCASSLQGGDTEAFFGQGTRLTVV.

CDR3 region: CASSEKQGNGDTEAFF. Here the CDR3 DNA reads TGTGCCAGCAGCGAGAAACAGGGGAATGGGGACACTGAAGCTTTCTTT. This sequence joins TRBV5-4 and TRBJ1-1; 7 nucleotides agree with TRBD1. The V gene's germline CDR1 is SGHNT and CDR2 YYREEE (reference sequence). The trim removed 4 bases at V and 3 bases at J, leaving 12 bases unmatched. This CDR3 is 16 amino acids long.

The chain employs TRBV4-3 and TRBJ1-3; D might be TRBD1 (6 bases). Per germline, CDR1 LGHNA and CDR2 YSLEER. The CDR3 extends over 15 amino acids. The V and J ends lost 3 bases and 1 base respectively, with 10 bases between them. The CDR3 DNA reads as TGCGCCAGCAGCCAGCAGACAGGTTCTGGAAACACCATATATTTT. As protein: CASSQQTGSGNTIYF.

This chain links TRBV19 with TRBJ2-7; no definite D call. The CDR3 is 14 amino acids. Trimming removed 1 base from V and 2 bases from J, with 9 bases in between. Germline CDR1 is LNHDA and CDR2 is SQIVND (reference sequence). The CDR3 bases are TGTGCCAGTAGTATAGTGGGCAGCACCTACGAGCAGTACTTC. Translated, it gives CASSIVGSTYEQYF.

The DNA of the CDR3 is TGTGCCAGCAGCGTAGGGGCCCAAGGAACCCAGTACTTC. Its translation is CASSVGAQGTQYF. The rearrangement links TRBV9 to TRBJ2-5, with D uncertain. Germline-derived CDR1 and CDR2 are SGDLS and YYNGEE. Trimming removed 0 bases at V and 8 bases at J, with 11 bases between. The CDR3 has 13 residues.

The rearrangement joins TRBV4-3 to TRBJ2-1, with 8 bases lining up with TRBD2. The CDR3 has 18 amino acids. Germline V gene sequence: CDR1 LGHNA, CDR2 YSLEER. V gave up 0 bases and J gave up 0 bases; unmatched junction bases: 7. CDR3 region: CASSQENSGATSYNEQFF. The CDR3 region has the DNA TGCGCCAGCAGCCAAGAAAATAGCGGGGCGACCTCCTACAATGAGCAGTTCTTC.

This chain connects TRBV29-1 to TRBJ2-5; D unresolved. The CDR3 spans 13 residues. Between the trimmed V and J ends, which lost 6 bases and 2 bases, there was a span of 13 bases. Germline V gene sequence: CDR1 SQVTM, CDR2 ANQGSEA. CDR3 sequence reads: CSVFSTVQETQYF. In nucleotides, the CDR3 is TGCAGCGTCTTTAGCACTGTGCAAGAGACCCAGTACTTC.

The chain recombines TRBV7-2 with TRBJ2-1; TRBD1 might be the D (6 bases). Trimming pared 2 bases from V and 13 bases from J, leaving 12 bases between. The CDR3 covers 12 residues. Germline V gene lookup returns CDR1 SGHTA and CDR2 FQGNSA. CDR3 coding DNA: TGTGCCAGCAGCTTAATGGGGGCCCGACAGTTCTTC. Translation gives CASSLMGARQFF.

This clone was observed a single time. The chain carries TRBV28 and TRBJ1-1, with 9 nucleotides matching TRBD1. The V segment lost 6 bases and the J segment 5 bases; nucleotides outside the gene matches: 13. CDR1 MDHEN and CDR2 SYDVKM come from the germline V gene. The CDR3 loop spans 16 amino acids. The chain's CDR3 is CASSLRRQGVGTEAFF. The CDR3 DNA reads TGTGCCAGCAGCCTACGAAGACAGGGGGTCGGGACTGAAGCTTTCTTT.

The chain carries TRBV19 and TRBJ2-2; the match to TRBD2 covers 9 bases. V trimming: 4 bases; J trimming: 6 bases; junction bases outside the gene matches: 0. There are 13 residues in the CDR3. Per the germline V gene, CDR1 is LNHDA and CDR2 is SQIVND (reference sequence). The DNA of the CDR3 is TGTGCCAGTAGTAGCGGGAGGGCCGGGGAGCTGTTTTTT. Residues: CASSSGRAGELFF.

The rearrangement joins TRBV5-1 to TRBJ2-7; TRBD2 might be the D (6 bases). Per the germline V gene, CDR1 is SGHRS and CDR2 is YFSETQ. The CDR3 extends over 17 amino acids. Trimming pared 1 base from V and 2 bases from J, leaving 19 bases between. The chain's CDR3 is CASSLTQRARVPYEQYF. DNA of the CDR3: TGCGCCAGCAGCTTGACTCAGCGGGCCCGAGTCCCCTACGAGCAGTACTTC.

The sample holds one count of this clone. This chain links TRBV7-2 with TRBJ2-7; TRBD2 matches at 7 bases. J lost 0 bases, V lost 6 bases, and 5 bases had no gene match. CDR1 is SGHTA, CDR2 FQGNSA, per germline. This CDR3 contains 14 residues. The CDR3 reads CASSPRGGSYEQYF. For the CDR3, the DNA is TGTGCCAGCAGTCCCCGCGGGGGCTCCTACGAGCAGTACTTC.

The chain employs TRBV7-6 and TRBJ2-5; possible D gene TRBD1, 5 bases. The germline V gene has CDR1 SGHVS and CDR2 FNYEAQ. Trimming left V 3 bases short and J 5 bases short, with 13 bases between. The CDR3 runs 14 residues. CDR3 bases: TGTGCCAGCAGCTTTGCGCAGGGTGGGGAGACCCAGTACTTC. The encoded protein is CASSFAQGGETQYF.

The V and J genes are TRBV10-2 and TRBJ1-2, with TRBD1 matching 12 bases. Germline CDR1 WSHSY, CDR2 SAAADI. The CDR3 spans 17 residues. J gave up 3 bases and V 6 bases, and 11 bases lay outside the gene matches. The CDR3 region has the DNA TGCGCCAGCAGCGCCGGGACAGGGGGCGCAGCGGACTATGGCTACACCTTC. Protein product: CASSAGTGGAADYGYTF.